The 23 T cell receptor beta chains below all came from one sample that was sequenced in a study of cytomegalovirus exposure and HLA in healthy donors. Sequencing was performed with immunoSEQ multiplex PCR; in TCRdb, only in-frame clones are kept and a portion is missing. The sample lists more than 300,000 clones; 86% were seen once. The sequencing sample was made of PBMCs. Receptor source: a woman in her late teens or twenties in good health and CMV-seronegative.

The CDR3 coding sequence is TGTGCCAGCAGTGAACGACTAGCGGCATCCAAAAACATTCAGTACTTC. It codes for CASSERLAASKNIQYF. The chain links TRBV2 to TRBJ2-4; TRBD2 matches 9 bases. The CDR3 extends over 16 amino acids. Unmatched junction bases numbered 4, after V lost 2 bases and J lost 2 bases. In germline, CDR1 is SNHLY, CDR2 FYNNEI.

V and J are TRBV4-2 and TRBJ1-1, with 7 positions matching TRBD1. In germline, CDR1 is LGHNA, CDR2 YNFKEQ. The CDR3 totals 15 residues. V trimming: 0 bases; J trimming: 7 bases; junction bases outside the gene matches: 8. The CDR3 loop is CASSQETGNKVEAFF. The CDR3 DNA sequence: TGTGCCAGCAGCCAAGAGACAGGGAATAAGGTTGAAGCTTTCTTT.

V is TRBV5-6 and J is TRBJ2-4; D not certain. This CDR3 is built from 15 residues. CDR1 SGHDT and CDR2 YYEEEE come from the germline V gene. V gave up 4 bases and J gave up 0 bases, with 11 bases separating them. The CDR3: CASSPLSVAKNIQYF. Here the CDR3 DNA reads TGTGCCAGCAGCCCTTTGTCGGTAGCCAAAAACATTCAGTACTTC.

The chain combines TRBV5-6 with TRBJ2-5; no clear D. The CDR3 is made up of 12 amino acids. Trimming shortened V by 4 bases and J by 5 bases, and 9 bases separated the two germline ends. CDR1 is SGHDT and CDR2 is YYEEEE in the germline V gene. The DNA of the CDR3 is TGTGCCAGCAGCCCCTACCTGGAGACCCAGTACTTC. As protein: CASSPYLETQYF.

This chain uses TRBV9 with TRBJ2-2, with TRBD2 identical over 13 bases. Germline-derived CDR1 and CDR2 are SGDLS and YYNGEE. Trimming cost V 0 bases and J 8 bases; bases outside gene matches: 1. The CDR3 extends over 15 amino acids. DNA for the CDR3: TGTGCCAGCAGCGTAGGACTAGCGGGAGGAGGGGAGCTGTTTTTT. Amino acids: CASSVGLAGGGELFF.

The V call is TRBV28, the J call TRBJ2-7; a weak D match, TRBD1 (6 bases). CDR3 length: 16 amino acids. With 3 bases removed from V and 6 bases from J, the gap between germline ends came to 21 bases. From germline, CDR1 is MDHEN and CDR2 SYDVKM. CDR3 sequence: CASSLGAGGHQGEQYF. CDR3 nucleotides: TGTGCCAGCAGTTTGGGGGCAGGTGGGCACCAAGGCGAGCAGTACTTC.

The chain links TRBV6-6 to TRBJ2-7, with D perhaps TRBD2 (6 bases). The V end was cut by 2 bases, the J end by 3 bases, with 11 bases between. In germline, CDR1 is MNHNY, CDR2 SVGAGI (reference sequence). The CDR3 totals 14 residues. The CDR3 DNA follows: TGTGCCAGCAGTTACGAGGCGGGAAGCTACGAGCAGTACTTC. Translation gives CASSYEAGSYEQYF.

The V gene is TRBV6-1, the J gene TRBJ1-5; D is uncertain. The V end was cut by 6 bases, the J end by 2 bases, with 14 bases between. Germline loops: CDR1 MNHNS, CDR2 SASEGT. This CDR3 is built from 15 residues. The CDR3 is CASSPGPGGNQPQHF. The DNA of the CDR3 is TGTGCCAGCAGCCCAGGACCCGGGGGCAATCAGCCCCAGCATTTT.

This clone was observed a handful of times. CDR3 in amino acids: CASSQVEVNTGELFF. The CDR3, as DNA: TGTGCCAGCAGCCAAGTAGAGGTGAACACCGGGGAGCTGTTTTTT. The chain has TRBV4-2 and TRBJ2-2; D gene uncertain. V lost 1 base and J 1 base, leaving 7 bases between the germline ends. Germline values: CDR1 LGHNA, CDR2 YNFKEQ. This CDR3 region has 15 residues.

The chain has TRBV9 and TRBJ1-2; 7 bases line up with TRBD1. This CDR3 is 16 amino acids long. V trimming: 0 bases; J trimming: 4 bases; junction bases outside the gene matches: 9. The germline CDR1 and CDR2 sequences are SGDLS and YYNGEE. DNA of the CDR3: TGTGCCAGCAGCGTAGGGGCCGGGACAGATGGCTATGGCTACACCTTC. Its translation is CASSVGAGTDGYGYTF.

This chain connects TRBV28 to TRBJ1-1, with 7 positions matching TRBD1. Germline V gene sequence: CDR1 MDHEN, CDR2 SYDVKM. V shed 6 bases and J 7 bases; nucleotides not matched to a gene: 5. The CDR3 contains 12 residues. The CDR3 coding sequence is TGTGCCAGCAGACAAACAGGGGATGAAGCTTTCTTT. This sequence encodes CASRQTGDEAFF.

The gene calls are TRBV6-5 and TRBJ1-4, with 9 nucleotides matching TRBD1. This CDR3 spans 15 amino acids. Germline V gives CDR1 MNHEY, CDR2 SVGAGI. With 2 bases clipped from V and 7 bases from J, the junction kept 5 bases outside the gene matches. The CDR3 here is CASSYGQGRGEKLFF. Here the CDR3 DNA reads TGTGCCAGCAGTTACGGACAGGGGCGGGGTGAAAAACTGTTTTTT.

This chain connects TRBV6-6 to TRBJ2-3; D is ambiguous. Trimming removed 4 bases at V and 5 bases at J, with 10 bases between. Germline loops: CDR1 MNHNY, CDR2 SVGAGI (reference sequence). CDR3 size: 13 residues. The chain's CDR3 is CASSSYPGDTQYF. The CDR3 DNA is TGTGCCAGCAGTTCATACCCCGGAGATACGCAGTATTTT.

The V gene is TRBV7-6, the J gene TRBJ2-3, with 8 positions matching TRBD2. This CDR3 is 17 amino acids long. Germline CDR1 and CDR2: SGHVS and FNYEAQ. Trimming removed 2 bases from V and 9 bases from J; junction bases left unmatched: 16. CDR3 bases: TGTGCCAGCAGCTTATCAACGGGAGGGGTCGACCAGATAACGCAGTATTTT. This sequence encodes CASSLSTGGVDQITQYF.

This clone has only one observation. The junction departs from germline at one end; a sequencing error may be responsible. V is TRBV7-3 and J is TRBJ2-2; D uncertain. Germline CDR1 is SGHTA and CDR2 is FQGTGA. This CDR3 contains 12 residues. CDR3 in amino acids: CDSTSNTGELFF. In DNA, the CDR3 is TGTGACAGCACCTCTAACACCGGGGAGCTGTTTTTT. Filled out from reference TRBV7-3 and TRBJ2-2, the complete variable domain reads GAGVSQTPSNKVTEKGKYVELRCDPISGHTALYWYRQSLGQGPEFLIYFQGTGAADDSGLPNDRFFAVRPEGSVSTLKIQRTERGDSAVYLCDSTSNTGELFFGEGSRLTVL.

This CDR3 reads CATWTGAHLREQYF. In DNA, the CDR3 is TGTGCCACCTGGACAGGGGCCCATTTGAGGGAGCAGTACTTC. V and J are TRBV6-5 and TRBJ2-7; 9 bases line up with TRBD1. CDR3 size: 14 residues. With 10 bases clipped from V and 7 bases from J, the junction kept 14 bases outside the gene matches. CDR1 and CDR2 from the germline V gene are MNHEY and SVGAGI.

This clone was counted between two and nine times. The V and J genes are TRBV7-9 and TRBJ2-7; no reliable D call. Looked up from germline, CDR1 is SEHNR and CDR2 is FQNEAQ (reference sequence). The CDR3 spans 17 residues. Between the trimmed V and J ends, which lost 5 bases and 5 bases, there was a span of 25 bases. The CDR3 bases are TGTGCCAGCAGCCCCCAGTCTAGTGAGATTCCCTACCACGAGCAGTACTTC. Translation: CASSPQSSEIPYHEQYF.

This clone was recorded once. The chain has TRBV4-1 and TRBJ1-5; maybe TRBD1 (6 bases). This CDR3 has 16 amino acids. Germline assignment: CDR1 MGHRA and CDR2 YSYEKL. Trimming cost V 4 bases and J 2 bases, with 15 bases left between them. As DNA, the CDR3 is TGCGCCAGCAGCCCAAGGGGGAGGGGAGGCAATCAGCCCCAGCATTTT. The encoded protein is CASSPRGRGGNQPQHF.

CDR3 loop: CSVELLAGGLYEQYF. DNA for the CDR3: TGCAGCGTTGAGCTTCTAGCGGGAGGCCTTTACGAGCAGTACTTC. This sequence joins TRBV29-1 and TRBJ2-7; 11 nucleotides align to TRBD2. The CDR3 has 15 residues. In germline, CDR1 is SQVTM, CDR2 ANQGSEA. With 3 bases clipped from V and 4 bases from J, the junction kept 8 bases outside the gene matches.

This clone is a singleton in its sample. The rearrangement links TRBV9 to TRBJ1-2, with 8 bases identical to TRBD1. J was trimmed by 8 bases and V by 5 bases; bases with no gene match: 14. Germline lookup yields CDR1 SGDLS and CDR2 YYNGEE. The CDR3 consists of 15 residues. The CDR3 protein is CASRGLTGDLGGYTF. In DNA form, the CDR3 reads TGTGCCAGCAGAGGTCTGACAGGGGATTTAGGAGGCTACACCTTC.

The V gene is TRBV7-2, the J gene TRBJ2-1, with D hard to call. CDR3 length equals 11 residues. Germline V gene data show CDR1 as SGHTA and CDR2 as FQGNSA. Trimming left V 3 bases short and J 9 bases short, with 6 bases between. The CDR3 sequence is CASSFPSEQFF. The CDR3 DNA follows: TGTGCCAGCAGCTTTCCTAGTGAGCAGTTCTTC. Full variable domain (outside the CDR3, taken from reference TRBV7-2 and TRBJ2-1): GAGVSQSPSNKVTEKGKDVELRCDPISGHTALYWYRQSLGQGLEFLIYFQGNSAPDKSGLPSDRFSAERTGGSVSTLTIQRTQQEDSAVYLCASSFPSEQFFGPGTRLTVL.

The V gene is TRBV6-5, the J gene TRBJ2-7; D possibly corresponds to TRBD2 (6 bases). Germline values: CDR1 MNHEY, CDR2 SVGAGI. There are 14 residues in the CDR3. Trimming stripped 2 bases from V and 4 bases from J, with 12 bases between. The CDR3 spells CASSYAGLSYEQYF. CDR3 nucleotides: TGTGCCAGCAGTTACGCGGGACTTTCGTACGAGCAGTACTTC.

The rearrangement joins TRBV6-1 to TRBJ1-5; possible D gene TRBD1, 5 bases. The CDR3 extends over 15 amino acids. CDR1 is MNHNS, CDR2 SASEGT, per germline. V was shortened by 4 bases and J by 0 bases, with 10 bases between the two germline ends. The CDR3 sequence: CASSGQSYSNQPQHF. The CDR3 DNA reads as TGTGCCAGCAGTGGACAGAGCTATAGCAATCAGCCCCAGCATTTT.